These 2 T cell receptor beta chains came from one sample sequenced in a study of T cells in Graves' hyperthyroidism and ophthalmopathy. TCR beta CDR3 regions were amplified from RNA transcripts. An initial round of RT-PCR targeting the TCR CDR3 relied on the HTBI primer set. TCRdb itself ran the multiplex PCR reads through MiXCR, one entry per CDR3 protein. The sample holds approximately 400,000 distinct CDR3 sequences, roughly 14% seen once. Sample: blood. The origin of the receptors is a woman younger than 45 with Graves' ophthalmopathy.

This clonotype was seen only once. A read error may explain this, as a much larger clone is one base away. CDR3 residues: CASRGQFNNSPPHF. CDR3 DNA: TGTGCCAGCAGGGGACAGTTTAATAATTCACCCCCCCACTTT. The chain uses TRBV2 and TRBJ1-6; TRBD1 agrees at 7 bases. This CDR3 is 14 amino acids long. CDR1 is SNHLY, CDR2 FYNNEI, per germline.

Ten or more counts support this clonotype. This chain joins TRBV30 and TRBJ2-5; TRBD1 matches 7 bases. CDR1 GTSNPN and CDR2 SVGIG come from the germline V gene (reference sequence). The CDR3 runs to 14 residues. The J segment lost 5 bases and the V segment lost 0 bases, leaving 6 bases of the junction unmatched. CDR3 coding DNA: TGTGCCTGGAGTGTACAAGGGGGCGGGGAGACCCAGTACTTC. Translating gives CAWSVQGGGETQYF.